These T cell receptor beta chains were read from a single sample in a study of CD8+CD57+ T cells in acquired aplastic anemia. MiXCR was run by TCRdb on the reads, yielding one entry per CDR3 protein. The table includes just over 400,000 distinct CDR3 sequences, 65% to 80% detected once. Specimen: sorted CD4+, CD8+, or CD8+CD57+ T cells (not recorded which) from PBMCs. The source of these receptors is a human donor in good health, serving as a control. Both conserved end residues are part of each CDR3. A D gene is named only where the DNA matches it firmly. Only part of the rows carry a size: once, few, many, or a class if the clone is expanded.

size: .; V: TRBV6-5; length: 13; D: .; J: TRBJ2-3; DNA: TGTGCCAGCAGTACAGGCGGCTCAGATACGCAGTATTTT; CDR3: CASSTGGSDTQYF
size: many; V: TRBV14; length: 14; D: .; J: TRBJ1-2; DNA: TGTGCCAGCAGCCGTCGGGCCACTAACTATGGCTACACCTTC; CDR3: CASSRRATNYGYTF
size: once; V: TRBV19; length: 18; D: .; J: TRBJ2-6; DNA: TGTGCCAGTAGCCCTCTCCGCAGGGCCTTATCTGGGGCCAACGTCCTGACTTTC; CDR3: CASSPLRRALSGANVLTF
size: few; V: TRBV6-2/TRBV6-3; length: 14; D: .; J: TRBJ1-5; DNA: TGTGCCAGCAGTTATGGCGGGTCCGATCAGCCCCAGCATTTT; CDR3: CASSYGGSDQPQHF
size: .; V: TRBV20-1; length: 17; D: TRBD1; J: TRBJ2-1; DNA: TGTGCCTGGAGCTCGGGCAGGGGGCTATGGGGCTACAATGAGCAGTTCTTC; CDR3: CAWSSGRGLWGYNEQFF
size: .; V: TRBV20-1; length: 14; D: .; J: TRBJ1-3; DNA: TGCAGTGGACGACAGATCAACTATGGCTACACCATATATTTT; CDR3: CSGRQINYGYTIYF
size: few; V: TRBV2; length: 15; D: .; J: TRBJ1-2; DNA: TGTGCCAGCAGTGTATGGGGGACCGCTAACTATGGCTACACCTTC; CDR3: CASSVWGTANYGYTF
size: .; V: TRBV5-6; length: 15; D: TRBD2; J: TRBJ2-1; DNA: TGTGCCAGCAGCTTGGAGCTAGCGGCAAACAATGAGCAGTTCTTC; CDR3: CASSLELAANNEQFF
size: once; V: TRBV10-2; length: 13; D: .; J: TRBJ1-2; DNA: TGCGCCAGCAGTGCGGTAGGGAACTATGGCTACACCTTC; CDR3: CASSAVGNYGYTF
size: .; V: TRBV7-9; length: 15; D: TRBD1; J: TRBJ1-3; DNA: TGTGCCAGCAGGCCCGGCAGGGGGACTCATTCAGTACTTTATTTT; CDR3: CASRPGRGTHSVLYF
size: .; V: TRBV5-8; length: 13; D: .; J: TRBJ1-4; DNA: TGTGCCAGCAGCCAACAGGGTAGTGAAAAACTGTTTTTT; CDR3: CASSQQGSEKLFF
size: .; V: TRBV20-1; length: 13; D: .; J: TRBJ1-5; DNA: TGCAGTGCTAGCCGTTTCAGGAATCGCGCCCAGCATTTT; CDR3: CSASRFRNRAQHF
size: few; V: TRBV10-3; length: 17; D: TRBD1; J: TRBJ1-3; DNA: TGTGCCATCAGTGCCTCTTTAGACAGGGGCACTGGAAACACCATATATTTT; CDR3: CAISASLDRGTGNTIYF
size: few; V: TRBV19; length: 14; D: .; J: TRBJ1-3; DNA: TGTGCCAGTGCGGACAGCCACTCTGGAAACACCATATATTTT; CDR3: CASADSHSGNTIYF
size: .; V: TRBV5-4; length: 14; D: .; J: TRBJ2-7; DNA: TGTGCCAGCAGCTTGCCCGGGATGCCCTACGAGCAGTACTTC; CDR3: CASSLPGMPYEQYF
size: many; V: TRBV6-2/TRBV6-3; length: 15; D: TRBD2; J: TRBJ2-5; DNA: TGTGCCAGCAGTTCCACTAGCGGGCCCCAAGAGACCCAGTACTTC; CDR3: CASSSTSGPQETQYF
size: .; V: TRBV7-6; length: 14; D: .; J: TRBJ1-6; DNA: TGTGCCAGCAGCCTAAGGACGGGGGATTCACGCGTCCCCTTT; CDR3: CASSLRTGDSRVPF
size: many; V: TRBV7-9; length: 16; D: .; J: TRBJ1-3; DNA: TGTGCCAGCAGCCCACGGGACACGAGCTCTGGAAACACCATATATTTT; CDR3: CASSPRDTSSGNTIYF
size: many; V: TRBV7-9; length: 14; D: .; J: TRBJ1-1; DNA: TGTGCCAGCAGCTCAGGGATAAGGAACACTGAAGCTTTCTTT; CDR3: CASSSGIRNTEAFF
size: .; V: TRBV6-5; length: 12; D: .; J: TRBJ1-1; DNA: TGTGCCACTCACCAGGGGCCCACTGAAGCTTTCTTT; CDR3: CATHQGPTEAFF
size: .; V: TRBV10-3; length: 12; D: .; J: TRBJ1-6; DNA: TGTGCCATCAGTGGATTAGATTCACCCCTCCACTTT; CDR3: CAISGLDSPLHF
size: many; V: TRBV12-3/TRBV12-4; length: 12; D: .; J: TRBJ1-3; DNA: TGTGCCAGCAATGACCTTGGAAACACCATATATTTT; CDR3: CASNDLGNTIYF
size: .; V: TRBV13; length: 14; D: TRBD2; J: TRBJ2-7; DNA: TGTGCCAGCAGCCCGACTAGCGGGGACTACGAGCAGTACTTC; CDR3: CASSPTSGDYEQYF
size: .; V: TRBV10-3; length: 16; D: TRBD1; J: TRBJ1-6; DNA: TGTGCCACGCACGACAGGGACACCTCCTATAATTCACCCCTCCACTTT; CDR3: CATHDRDTSYNSPLHF
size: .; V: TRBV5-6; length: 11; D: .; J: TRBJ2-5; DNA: TGTGCCAGCAGCGCCAGACAGGCCCAGTACTTC; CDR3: CASSARQAQYF
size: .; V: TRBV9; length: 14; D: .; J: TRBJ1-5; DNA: TGTGCCAGCAGCGTAGCTACGGGGGGAGCTAACTATGATTTT; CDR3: CASSVATGGANYDF